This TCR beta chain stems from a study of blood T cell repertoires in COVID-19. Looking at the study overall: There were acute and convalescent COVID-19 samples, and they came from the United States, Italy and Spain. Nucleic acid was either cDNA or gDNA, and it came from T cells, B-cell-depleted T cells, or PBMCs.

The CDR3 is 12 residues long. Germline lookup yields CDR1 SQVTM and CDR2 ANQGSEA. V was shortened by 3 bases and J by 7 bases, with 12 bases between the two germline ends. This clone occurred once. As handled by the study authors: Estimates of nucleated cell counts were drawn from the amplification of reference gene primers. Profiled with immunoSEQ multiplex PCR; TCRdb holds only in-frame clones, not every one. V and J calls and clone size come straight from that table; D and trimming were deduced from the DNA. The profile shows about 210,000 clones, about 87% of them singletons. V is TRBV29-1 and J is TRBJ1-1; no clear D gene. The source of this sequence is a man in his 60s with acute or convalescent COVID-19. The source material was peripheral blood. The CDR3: CSVDGVGSEAFF. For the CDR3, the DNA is TGCAGCGTTGATGGTGTGGGGAGTGAAGCTTTCTTT.